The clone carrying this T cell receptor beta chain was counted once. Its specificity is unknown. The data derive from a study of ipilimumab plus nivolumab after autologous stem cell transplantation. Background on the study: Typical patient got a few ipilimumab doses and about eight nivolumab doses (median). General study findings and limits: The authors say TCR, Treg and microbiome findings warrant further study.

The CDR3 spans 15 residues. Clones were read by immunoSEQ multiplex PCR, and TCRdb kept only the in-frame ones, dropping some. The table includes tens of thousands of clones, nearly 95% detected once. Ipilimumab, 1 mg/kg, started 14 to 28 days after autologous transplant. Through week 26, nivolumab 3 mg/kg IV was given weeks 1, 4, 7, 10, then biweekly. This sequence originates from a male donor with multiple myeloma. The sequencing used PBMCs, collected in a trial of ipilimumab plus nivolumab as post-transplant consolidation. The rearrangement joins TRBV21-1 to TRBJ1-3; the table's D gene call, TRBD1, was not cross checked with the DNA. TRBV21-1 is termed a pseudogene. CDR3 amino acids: CASSPHRTSGNTIYF. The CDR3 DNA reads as TGTGCCAGCAGCCCACACAGGACCTCTGGAAACACCATATATTTT.